Each of the 13 T cell receptor beta chains below was sequenced from the same sample in a study of T cell changes during pregnancy in multiple sclerosis. Assay used: immunoSEQ multiplex PCR; TCRdb lists only in-frame clones, some missing. This table holds around 34,000 clones, approximately 90% found once. The specimen comprised CD8+ T cells from peripheral blood mononuclear cells, sampled before pregnancy. These receptors were obtained from a female donor with multiple sclerosis, enrolled in a pregnancy study.

This chain links TRBV4-3 with TRBJ2-1; D is possibly TRBD2 (5 bases). V was trimmed by 2 bases and J by 6 bases, leaving 14 bases between them. There are 15 residues in the CDR3. CDR1 and CDR2 from the germline V gene are LGHNA and YSLEER. Here the CDR3 reads CASSQSPGFVNEQFF. CDR3 bases: TGCGCCAGCAGCCAAAGCCCGGGGTTCGTCAATGAGCAGTTCTTC.

V usage is TRBV4-2 and J usage is TRBJ2-7; 11 bases fit TRBD1. The length of the CDR3 is 14 residues. Germline CDR1 reads LGHNA; CDR2 reads YNFKEQ. J lost 2 bases, V lost 5 bases, and 2 bases had no gene match. CDR3 sequence (DNA): TGTGCCAGCAGCTTGGGACAGGGGGCCTACGAGCAGTACTTC. Its translation is CASSLGQGAYEQYF.

This clone was counted once. This CDR3 reads CAISDWKPQSYEQYF. In DNA, the CDR3 is TGTGCCATCAGTGACTGGAAACCACAGTCCTACGAGCAGTACTTC. The chain has TRBV10-3 and TRBJ2-7; D remains ambiguous. Germline CDR1 reads ENHRY; CDR2 reads SYGVKD. The CDR3 contains 15 residues. The V end was cut by 3 bases, the J end by 1 base, with 13 bases between.

The J gene is TRBJ2-2, the V gene TRBV6-1; D remains unclear. In germline, CDR1 is MNHNS, CDR2 SASEGT. The V and J ends lost 4 bases and 0 bases respectively, with 12 bases between them. The CDR3 is made up of 16 amino acids. The CDR3 bases are TGTGCCAGCAGTGCACTAATTCAATCGAACACCGGGGAGCTGTTTTTT. Protein sequence: CASSALIQSNTGELFF.

The chain employs TRBV7-2 and TRBJ2-2; 9 nucleotides agree with TRBD2. CDR1 SGHTA and CDR2 FQGNSA come from the germline V gene. V dropped 7 bases and J dropped 8; count of bases not matched to a gene: 14. This CDR3 comprises 16 residues. Written as DNA, the CDR3 is TGTGCCAGCAACCTTGGGGGCGGGGGGGCGGTAGGGGAGCTGTTTTTT. Translation gives CASNLGGGGAVGELFF. The whole variable domain, remainder taken from reference TRBV7-2 and TRBJ2-2, is GAGVSQSPSNKVTEKGKDVELRCDPISGHTALYWYRQSLGQGLEFLIYFQGNSAPDKSGLPSDRFSAERTGGSVSTLTIQRTQQEDSAVYLCASNLGGGGAVGELFFGEGSRLTVL.

The chain employs TRBV7-9 and TRBJ2-7, with 13 bases lining up with TRBD2. CDR1 SEHNR and CDR2 FQNEAQ come from the germline V gene (reference sequence). V lost 2 bases and J lost 5; bases outside the gene matches: 6. CDR3 length: 16 amino acids. DNA for the CDR3: TGTGCCAGCAGCTTACCTGGACTAGCGGGAGCCCACGAGCAGTACTTC. Residues: CASSLPGLAGAHEQYF.

The chain recombines TRBV27 with TRBJ2-7, with a tentative D call TRBD1 (7 bases). CDR1 is MNHEY and CDR2 is SMNVEV in the germline V gene (reference sequence). V was clipped by 3 bases and J by 6 bases, with 15 bases between them. This CDR3 comprises 14 residues. In nucleotides, the CDR3 is TGTGCCAGCAGTTTTGGTCAGGGGGGCTCCGAGCAGTACTTC. This codes for CASSFGQGGSEQYF.

CDR3 DNA sequence: TGTGCCAGCAGTTCGCCAAAGTGGGGGGCTGAAGCTTTCTTT. It yields the protein CASSSPKWGAEAFF. The chain couples TRBV27 to TRBJ1-1, with D possibly being TRBD1 (5 bases). The V gene's germline CDR1 is MNHEY and CDR2 SMNVEV (reference sequence). This CDR3 region has 14 residues. Trimming left V 4 bases short and J 6 bases short, with 15 bases between.

In this sample, this clone turned up once. This chain links TRBV27 with TRBJ1-4, with D unresolved. Per germline, CDR1 MNHEY and CDR2 SMNVEV (reference sequence). This CDR3 spans 13 amino acids. V lost 5 bases to trimming and J lost 7 bases, with 11 bases between them. CDR3 in DNA: TGTGCCAGCAGTCTAACGGGTACTGAAAAACTGTTTTTT. Encoded protein: CASSLTGTEKLFF.

This clone was detected only once. The CDR3 reads CASSLGGDRGIPLYGYTF. In nucleotides, the CDR3 is TGTGCCAGCAGCTTGGGGGGGGACAGAGGGATCCCCCTCTATGGCTACACCTTC. The chain links TRBV5-6 to TRBJ1-2, with 7 nucleotides matching TRBD1. From germline, CDR1 is SGHDT and CDR2 YYEEEE. The CDR3 is 18 residues long. Germline trimming cut 0 bases from V and 4 bases from J; bases unmatched to any gene: 15.

The J gene is TRBJ2-1, the V gene TRBV27, with 11 bases identical to TRBD1. The CDR3 totals 15 residues. Germline CDR1 and CDR2: MNHEY and SMNVEV (reference sequence). After removal of 7 bases from V and 8 bases from J, the junction contained 10 bases not matched to a gene. This CDR3 is CASTLRGTGGHEQFF. CDR3 DNA: TGTGCCAGCACTCTTAGGGGGACAGGGGGTCATGAGCAGTTCTTC.

This chain uses TRBV2 with TRBJ1-2, with 9 bases fitting TRBD1. Germline values: CDR1 SNHLY, CDR2 FYNNEI. Trimming cost V 7 bases and J 1 base; bases outside gene matches: 4. The CDR3 spans 14 residues. The CDR3 loop reads CASIGTGLNYGYTF. The CDR3 bases are TGTGCCAGCATCGGGACAGGGCTTAACTATGGCTACACCTTC.

The chain joins TRBV4-3 to TRBJ2-7; D remains ambiguous. This CDR3 is built from 14 residues. Deletions cut 0 bases from V and 3 bases from J, with 9 bases between. Germline V gene sequence: CDR1 LGHNA, CDR2 YSLEER. CDR3 amino acids: CASSQDLQLYEQYF. The DNA for the CDR3 is TGCGCCAGCAGCCAAGATCTACAGCTCTACGAGCAGTACTTC.